The clone carrying this T cell receptor beta chain was seen more than once but under ten times. The antigen is undetermined. The treatment: approximately 9-day PBMC culture with coronavirus spike peptide pools or control peptides (ViraFEST assay). This sample is part of a study of vaccination and CD4 T cells after COVID-19. Whole-study context: Two of the convalescents were Hispanic, and convalescents were six males and four females. Median time from COVID diagnosis to post-COVID sampling was over 80 days (35 to 161).

Cultured CD4+ T-cell DNA underwent Oncomine TCR Beta short-read sequencing. Genomic DNA was isolated from cultured CD4+ T cells. In TCRdb, the PCR reads were re-called with MiXCR into one record per CDR3 protein. The sample has 10,000 to 15,000 distinct CDR3 sequences, roughly four fifths seen once. Study-wide points: Convalescent patients' clones that were vaccine-specific were spike mono-reactive in 304 of 307 cases.

The CDR3 covers 13 residues. Trimming took 4 bases from V and 5 from J, leaving 12 bases between them. The V gene's germline CDR1 is GTSNPN and CDR2 SVGIG (reference sequence). This sequence was found in a human donor who received a COVID-19 vaccine. The sequences come from CD4+ T cells from blood, cultured in vitro, collected after SARS-CoV-2 vaccination. The V call is TRBV30, the J call TRBJ1-5; D is ambiguous. CDR3: CAWICRPHQPQHF. The CDR3 DNA is TGTGCCTGGATATGCAGGCCCCATCAGCCCCAGCATTTT.